The 27 T cell receptor beta chains in this list originate from one sample, sequenced in a study of shared clonotypes between healthy human individuals. This table comes from immunoSEQ multiplex PCR, and its TCRdb copy is limited to in-frame clones, with some not included. Of around 500,000 clones in the sample, approximately 84% were seen once. The material sequenced was PBMCs. The receptors were gathered from a woman between 40 and 55 years old in good health. Some clones in this sample may be carry-over from other donors' samples.

The rearrangement uses TRBV2 and TRBJ2-3, with a tentative D call TRBD2 (5 bases). V lost 10 bases and J 2 bases, leaving 13 bases between the germline ends. Germline V CDR1 and CDR2: SNHLY, FYNNEI. The CDR3 consists of 13 residues. In DNA form, the CDR3 reads TGTGCCACCCGGCTGGAGGTCACAGATACGCAGTATTTT. Encoded protein: CATRLEVTDTQYF.

The CDR3 nucleotides are TGTGCCAGCAGTTTAGACCGGGACTTATACAATGAGCAGTTCTTC. Amino acids: CASSLDRDLYNEQFF. The chain is built from TRBV27 and TRBJ2-1; D may be TRBD2 (6 bases). The V gene lost 2 bases and the J gene lost 4 bases, with 12 bases spanning the gap. The germline CDR1 and CDR2 sequences are MNHEY and SMNVEV (reference sequence). This CDR3 comprises 15 residues.

This clone was counted between two and nine times. This chain joins TRBV5-1 and TRBJ2-5; D call uncertain. The DNA matches TRBJ2-7 better at its end, which makes the J call doubtful. Germline assignment: CDR1 SGHRS and CDR2 YFSETQ. The CDR3 has 11 residues. CDR3 in amino acids: CASSLNYEQYF. In DNA, the CDR3 is TGCGCCAGCAGCTTAAACTACGAGCAGTACTTC.

This clone has a single count. The chain couples TRBV5-4 to TRBJ1-6; the D is unclear. Trimming pared 4 bases from V and 5 bases from J, leaving 10 bases between. The CDR3 loop spans 14 amino acids. CDR1 SGHNT and CDR2 YYREEE come from the germline V gene (reference sequence). DNA for the CDR3: TGTGCCAGCAGCCGGGGATCAAATAATTCACCCCTCCACTTT. It yields the protein CASSRGSNNSPLHF. The full variable domain, its missing parts supplied by reference TRBV5-4 and TRBJ1-6, is ETGVTQSPTHLIKTRGQQVTLRCSSQSGHNTVSWYQQALGQGPQFIFQYYREEENGRGNFPPRFSGLQFPNYSSELNVNALELDDSALYLCASSRGSNNSPLHFGNGTRLTVT.

The rearrangement links TRBV7-2 to TRBJ2-1, with D perhaps given as TRBD1 or TRBD2 (5 bases each). Trimming took off 3 bases at V and 6 bases at J, with 12 bases between the two ends. Per the germline V gene, CDR1 is SGHTA and CDR2 is FQGNSA. The CDR3 length is 14 residues. The CDR3 spells CASSFRDGINEQFF. The CDR3 nucleotides read TGTGCCAGCAGCTTCCGGGACGGTATCAATGAGCAGTTCTTC.

This clone was found once. The chain joins TRBV5-1 to TRBJ1-2; tentative D call: TRBD1 (5 bases). CDR3 length: 15 amino acids. Deletions cut 4 bases from V and 5 bases from J, with 18 bases between. Per the germline V gene, CDR1 is SGHRS and CDR2 is YFSETQ. As DNA, the CDR3 is TGCGCCAGCAGCCCAAGGGACGGACGAACTTATGGCTACACCTTC. Residues: CASSPRDGRTYGYTF.

About this clone: A far larger clone is only one base removed, so a read error is likely. The rearrangement links TRBV7-2 to TRBJ1-1; maybe TRBD1 (6 bases). Germline V gene sequence: CDR1 SGHTA, CDR2 FQGNSA. V dropped 4 bases and J dropped 7 bases, with 13 bases sitting between them. The CDR3 contains 13 residues. Here the CDR3 reads CASSSLGGCEAFF. CDR3 nucleotide sequence: TGTGCCAGCAGCTCCCTCGGGGGCTGTGAAGCTTTCTTT.

In its sample, this clone was seen once. The chain couples TRBV5-1 to TRBJ2-3, with D unclear. Trimming shortened V by 4 bases and J by 2 bases, and 14 bases separated the two germline ends. The V gene's germline CDR1 is SGHRS and CDR2 YFSETQ. The CDR3 has 15 residues. DNA for the CDR3: TGCGCCAGCAGCCTTAGGCCCATAGACACAGATACGCAGTATTTT. This translates into CASSLRPIDTDTQYF. Full variable domain (outside the CDR3, taken from reference TRBV5-1 and TRBJ2-3): KAGVTQTPRYLIKTRGQQVTLSCSPISGHRSVSWYQQTPGQGLQFLFEYFSETQRNKGNFPGRFSGRQFSNSRSEMNVSTLELGDSALYLCASSLRPIDTDTQYFGPGTRLTVL.

V usage is TRBV10-3 and J usage is TRBJ1-5; D remains ambiguous. Trimming cost V 4 bases and J 0 bases, with 10 bases left between them. Per germline, CDR1 ENHRY and CDR2 SYGVKD. The CDR3 extends over 15 amino acids. The DNA for the CDR3 is TGTGCCATCAGTGCACGGGAAAATAGCAATCAGCCCCAGCATTTT. As protein: CAISARENSNQPQHF.

This sequence joins TRBV5-1 and TRBJ2-1; D is possibly TRBD2 (6 bases). The V gene lost 7 bases and the J gene lost 3 bases, with 17 bases spanning the gap. The CDR3 loop spans 15 amino acids. Germline CDR1 reads SGHRS; CDR2 reads YFSETQ. CDR3 loop: CASGIDGRNYNEQFF. The CDR3 region has the DNA TGCGCCAGCGGTATAGATGGGAGGAACTACAATGAGCAGTTCTTC.

A single count supports this clone. J is TRBJ1-3 and V is TRBV27; D gene ambiguous. From germline, CDR1 is MNHEY and CDR2 SMNVEV (reference sequence). The CDR3 has 13 amino acids. Trimming took 3 bases from V and 9 from J, leaving 12 bases between them. CDR3 coding DNA: TGTGCCAGCAGTTTCGTTCTTGAGAGCACCATATATTTT. Its translation is CASSFVLESTIYF.

The J gene is TRBJ2-1, the V gene TRBV5-4; TRBD2 matches at 7 bases. In germline, CDR1 is SGHNT, CDR2 YYREEE (reference sequence). V trimming: 4 bases; J trimming: 3 bases; junction bases outside the gene matches: 10. The CDR3 totals 16 residues. The CDR3 loop is CASSPWPTSVYNEQFF. The CDR3 DNA follows: TGTGCCAGCAGCCCCTGGCCTACTAGCGTCTACAATGAGCAGTTCTTC.

This chain joins TRBV7-7 and TRBJ2-5, with D perhaps given as TRBD1 or TRBD2 (6 bases each). TRBJ2-7 matches the DNA end more closely, so the J call is doubtful. Germline V gene data show CDR1 as SSHAT and CDR2 as FNYEAQ (reference sequence). This CDR3 is built from 16 residues. Here the CDR3 DNA reads TGTGCCAGCAGCCCGGGACTCCCAGGGGTCACCTACGAGCAGTACTTC. Protein: CASSPGLPGVTYEQYF.

The chain carries TRBV21-1 and TRBJ2-2; the table names TRBD1, a call not compared with the DNA. TRBV21-1 is shown as a pseudogene. The CDR3 contains 14 residues. This CDR3 is CAAAGQGNTGELFF. The CDR3 DNA reads TGTGCCGCAGCGGGACAGGGAAACACCGGGGAGCTGTTTTTT.

V gene TRBV7-8 combines with J gene TRBJ1-1; D call uncertain. The CDR3 has 13 residues. Per the germline V gene, CDR1 is SGHVS and CDR2 is FQNEAQ. Trimming stripped 5 bases from V and 7 bases from J, with 14 bases between. The CDR3 spells CASSPFLGGEAFF. The CDR3 DNA reads TGTGCCAGCAGCCCCTTCCTAGGTGGTGAAGCTTTCTTT.

Regarding this clone: A read error may explain this, as a much larger clone is one base away. The sample has other DNA sequences that encode this CDR3 too. V usage is TRBV6-1 and J usage is TRBJ2-1; weak D call: TRBD2 (6 bases). The CDR3 has 14 residues. Germline V gene data show CDR1 as MNHNS and CDR2 as SASEGT. Trimming left V 7 bases short and J 6 bases short, with 16 bases between. The DNA of the CDR3 is TGTGCCAGCATTATGGGACTGGATTTCAATGAGCAGTTCTTC. It specifies CASIMGLDFNEQFF.

V is TRBV5-6 and J is TRBJ2-1; no clear D gene. Trimming took off 7 bases at V and 4 bases at J, with 15 bases between the two ends. Looked up from germline, CDR1 is SGHDT and CDR2 is YYEEEE. This CDR3 spans 14 amino acids. CDR3 coding DNA: TGTGCCAGCGCTGGGCGATATAGGTACAATGAGCAGTTCTTC. It is translated as CASAGRYRYNEQFF.

The sample holds one count of this clone. This chain links TRBV7-9 with TRBJ1-4, with TRBD1 matching 9 bases. The J segment lost 5 bases and the V segment lost 5 bases, leaving 6 bases of the junction unmatched. This CDR3 has 15 amino acids. Germline lookup yields CDR1 SEHNR and CDR2 FQNEAQ (reference sequence). This chain's CDR3 is CASSDGTGRNEKLFF. DNA for the CDR3: TGTGCCAGCAGCGATGGGACAGGGAGAAATGAAAAACTGTTTTTT.

The rearrangement links TRBV5-4 to TRBJ2-6; D remains unclear. The CDR3 has 15 amino acids. The V end lost 3 bases, the J end lost 3 bases, and 10 bases lay between the germline ends. Germline CDR1 SGHNT, CDR2 YYREEE (reference sequence). The DNA for the CDR3 is TGTGCCAGCAGCTCGACACTACTTGGGGCCAACGTCCTGACTTTC. Encoded protein: CASSSTLLGANVLTF.

The rearrangement uses TRBV14 and TRBJ1-2; 9 bases agree with TRBD1. V shed 0 bases and J 4 bases; nucleotides not matched to a gene: 3. In germline, CDR1 is SGHDN, CDR2 FVKESK. The CDR3 has 15 residues. The CDR3 coding sequence is TGTGCCAGCAGCCAAGAAGGGACAGGGATCTATGGCTACACCTTC. Its protein product is CASSQEGTGIYGYTF.

This clone has a count of ten or more. V gene TRBV6-6 combines with J gene TRBJ1-3; 7 bases match TRBD1. This CDR3 has 15 residues. From germline, CDR1 is MNHNY and CDR2 SVGAGI (reference sequence). J was trimmed by 3 bases and V by 2 bases; bases with no gene match: 4. This chain's CDR3 is CASSYRQGVGNTIYF. The CDR3 nucleotides read TGTGCCAGCAGTTACCGTCAGGGGGTTGGAAACACCATATATTTT.

This sequence joins TRBV5-1 and TRBJ1-1, with 9 nucleotides matching TRBD1. CDR3 length: 15 residues. V trimming: 5 bases; J trimming: 5 bases; junction bases outside the gene matches: 10. Looked up from germline, CDR1 is SGHRS and CDR2 is YFSETQ. In DNA form, the CDR3 reads TGCGCCAGCAGTCCGTGGGACAGGGCAGGAACTGAAGCTTTCTTT. Protein sequence: CASSPWDRAGTEAFF. Full variable domain (outside the CDR3, taken from reference TRBV5-1 and TRBJ1-1): KAGVTQTPRYLIKTRGQQVTLSCSPISGHRSVSWYQQTPGQGLQFLFEYFSETQRNKGNFPGRFSGRQFSNSRSEMNVSTLELGDSALYLCASSPWDRAGTEAFFGQGTRLTVV.

The chain recombines TRBV11-1 with TRBJ2-7; 8 bases are shared with TRBD1. The CDR3 extends over 15 amino acids. Trimming removed 1 base from V and 0 bases from J; junction bases left unmatched: 2. Germline-derived CDR1 and CDR2 are SGHAT and FQDESV (reference sequence). CDR3 sequence (DNA): TGTGCCAGCAGCTTAGGACAGGGGATCTCCTACGAGCAGTACTTC. Residues: CASSLGQGISYEQYF.

As to this clone: Only one base separates this from a far larger clonotype, so it likely reflects a read error. Other DNA sequences of this sample code for an identical CDR3. The gene calls are TRBV28 and TRBJ1-5; D is unresolved. The V end was cut by 6 bases, the J end by 3 bases, with 9 bases between. The CDR3 consists of 13 residues. CDR1 and CDR2 (germline): MDHEN, SYDVKM. CDR3 in DNA: TGTGCCAGCAGCCCAGGTGCCAATCAGCCCCAGCATTTT. It translates to CASSPGANQPQHF. Complete variable domain (other parts from reference TRBV28 and TRBJ1-5): DVKVTQSSRYLVKRTGEKVFLECVQDMDHENMFWYRQDPGLGLRLIYFSYDVKMKEKGDIPEGYSVSREKKERFSLILESASTNQTSMYLCASSPGANQPQHFGDGTRLSIL.

The table lists this clone with a few counts. This chain connects TRBV28 to TRBJ1-5, with D unclear. The CDR3 is 15 residues long. V gave up 2 bases and J gave up 6 bases, with 14 bases separating them. Germline-derived CDR1 and CDR2 are MDHEN and SYDVKM. CDR3 amino acids: CASSLQRATSQPQHF. The CDR3 DNA reads TGTGCCAGCAGTTTACAGCGCGCGACTTCTCAGCCCCAGCATTTT.

The chain links TRBV27 to TRBJ2-4; 8 bases are shared with TRBD2. CDR1 and CDR2 from the germline V gene are MNHEY and SMNVEV (reference sequence). The length of the CDR3 is 14 residues. The J segment lost 6 bases and the V segment lost 6 bases, leaving 7 bases of the junction unmatched. The CDR3 DNA follows: TGTGCCAGCAGGTCGCGGGGGGATTTAAACATTCAGTACTTC. Protein product: CASRSRGDLNIQYF.

CDR3 nucleotide sequence: TGCGCCAGCAGCTTGGGACTAGCGGATGACTACGAGCAGTACTTC. Encoded protein: CASSLGLADDYEQYF. The chain combines TRBV5-1 with TRBJ2-7, with 9 positions matching TRBD2. Unmatched junction bases numbered 4, after V lost 0 bases and J lost 3 bases. Germline V CDR1 and CDR2: SGHRS, YFSETQ. This CDR3 is built from 15 residues.